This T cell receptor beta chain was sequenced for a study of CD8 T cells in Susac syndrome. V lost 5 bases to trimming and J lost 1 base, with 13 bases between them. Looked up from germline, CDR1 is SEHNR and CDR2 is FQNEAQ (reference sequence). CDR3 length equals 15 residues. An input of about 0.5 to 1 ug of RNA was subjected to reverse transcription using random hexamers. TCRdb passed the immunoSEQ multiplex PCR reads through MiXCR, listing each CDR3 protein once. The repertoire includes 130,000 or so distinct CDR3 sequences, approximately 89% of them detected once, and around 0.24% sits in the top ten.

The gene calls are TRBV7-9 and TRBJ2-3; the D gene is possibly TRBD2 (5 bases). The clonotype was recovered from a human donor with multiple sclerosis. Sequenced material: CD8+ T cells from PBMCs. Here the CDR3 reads CASSPRGEGTDTQYF. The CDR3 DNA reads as TGTGCCAGCAGCCCTCGGGGAGAGGGCACAGATACGCAGTATTTT.